One and the same sample provided the 6 T cell receptor beta chains below, sequenced in a study of T-cell memory formation after mild COVID-19. TCRdb re-called the 5' RACE reads through MiXCR, storing one row per CDR3 protein. The sample carries about 500,000 distinct CDR3 sequences, around 21% recorded once. Sample: PBMCs or a T cell subset sorted from them (not recorded which). The receptors stem from an adult woman who had mild COVID-19 (a few samples of this study predate the infection). Cell type and time point are not known.

The rearrangement uses TRBV7-2 and TRBJ1-6; perhaps TRBD1 as D (6 bases). CDR3 size: 15 residues. The V end lost 5 bases, the J end lost 10 bases, and 18 bases lay between the germline ends. The V gene's germline CDR1 is SGHTA and CDR2 FQGNSA. In nucleotides, the CDR3 is TGTGCCAGCAGCCCGATCGGGGGGCCTGGGTCACCCCTCCACTTT. It codes for CASSPIGGPGSPLHF.

This chain uses TRBV3-1 with TRBJ2-7; D gene ambiguous. Looked up from germline, CDR1 is LGHDT and CDR2 is YNNKEL (reference sequence). The CDR3 runs 17 residues. Trimming took 0 bases from V and 7 from J, leaving 22 bases between them. Written as DNA, the CDR3 is TGTGCCAGCAGCCAAGACCCCGGCGGTTCTAAATCTAAAGAGCAGTACTTC. Residues: CASSQDPGGSKSKEQYF.

The chain recombines TRBV18 with TRBJ1-4; D perhaps matches TRBD1 (5 bases). V lost 4 bases and J 6 bases, leaving 18 bases between the germline ends. This CDR3 is built from 16 residues. Germline CDR1 and CDR2: KGHSH and LQKENI. The CDR3: CASSLPGKGIDEKLFF. The CDR3 DNA follows: TGTGCCAGCTCACTACCCGGCAAGGGGATTGATGAAAAACTGTTTTTT.

The chain joins TRBV29-1 to TRBJ1-2; tentatively, D is TRBD1 (5 bases). V lost 4 bases to trimming and J lost 4 bases, with 19 bases between them. The length of the CDR3 is 15 residues. CDR1 SQVTM and CDR2 ANQGSEA come from the germline V gene. The CDR3 loop reads CSVGAGILRGYGYTF. CDR3 DNA: TGCAGCGTTGGGGCAGGGATTCTGAGGGGCTATGGCTACACCTTC.

A remark on this clonotype: Its ends do not fully match the called genes, so a read error is possible. J is TRBJ2-2 and V is TRBV7-7, with D perhaps matching TRBD1 (5 bases). Germline CDR1 is SSHAT and CDR2 is FNYEAQ (reference sequence). The CDR3 contains 18 residues. This chain's CDR3 is CASSLDPQQDMSTGELFF. CDR3 nucleotide sequence: TGTGCTAGCAGCTTAGATCCCCAGCAGGACATGTCGACCGGGGAGCTGTTTTTT.

The V gene is TRBV3-1, the J gene TRBJ2-4; D remains unclear. The V end was cut by 1 base, the J end by 1 base, with 11 bases between. Germline V gives CDR1 LGHDT, CDR2 YNNKEL (reference sequence). The CDR3 is 16 residues long. Here the CDR3 DNA reads TGTGCCAGCAGCCAAGTGGCTGAAGAGGCCAAAAACATTCAGTACTTC. As protein: CASSQVAEEAKNIQYF.